Below, 15 T cell receptor beta chains from the same sample are listed, as sequenced in a study of cytomegalovirus exposure and HLA in healthy donors. Use of 60 Vbeta and 13 Jbeta primers characterized the PCR. Sequencing used immunoSEQ multiplex PCR; TCRdb keeps in-frame clones, though not all of them. This sample carries more than 80,000 clones, around 76% of them seen once, and the ten largest clones take about 6.1%. Sequences were obtained from PBMCs. The receptors shown here come from a woman aged 45-65 years in good health and CMV-seropositive.

This chain connects TRBV30 to TRBJ1-4; D perhaps matches TRBD1 (6 bases). Germline values: CDR1 GTSNPN, CDR2 SVGIG (reference sequence). V lost 4 bases, J lost 2 bases, and 17 bases lay in between. The CDR3 runs to 16 residues. CDR3 protein: CAWTAGSRGTNEKLFF. CDR3 DNA: TGTGCCTGGACAGCAGGGAGCAGGGGCACTAATGAAAAACTGTTTTTT.

The gene calls are TRBV19 and TRBJ2-2; 11 nucleotides line up with TRBD1. The CDR3 length is 14 residues. Germline V gene sequence: CDR1 LNHDA, CDR2 SQIVND (reference sequence). The V and J ends lost 9 bases and 6 bases, in that order; junction bases with no gene match: 6. The chain's CDR3 is CASRDRGLAGELFF. CDR3 coding DNA: TGTGCCAGCCGGGACAGGGGGTTGGCCGGGGAGCTGTTTTTT.

This rearrangement joins TRBV5-1 to TRBJ1-1; tentative D call: TRBD1 (6 bases). The CDR3 length is 13 residues. V dropped 4 bases and J dropped 3 bases, with 10 bases sitting between them. CDR1 is SGHRS and CDR2 is YFSETQ in the germline V gene. CDR3 nucleotide sequence: TGCGCCAGCAGCGAGGGGGGGGACACTGAAGCTTTCTTT. Translation gives CASSEGGDTEAFF.

This chain joins TRBV6-1 and TRBJ2-1, with D unresolved. V lost 7 bases and J lost 3, with 13 bases in between. Germline V gene data show CDR1 as MNHNS and CDR2 as SASEGT. The CDR3 consists of 14 residues. CDR3 protein: CASNSNSYYNEQFF. CDR3 nucleotide sequence: TGTGCCAGCAATTCCAACAGCTACTACAATGAGCAGTTCTTC.

This clone came up a few times. This chain links TRBV7-2 with TRBJ1-1; perhaps TRBD1 as D (5 bases). The CDR3 is 14 residues long. Trimming cost V 5 bases and J 4 bases, with 14 bases left between them. CDR1 is SGHTA, CDR2 FQGNSA, per germline. CDR3 protein: CASSPMTVLTEAFF. The DNA for the CDR3 is TGTGCCAGCAGCCCGATGACAGTCCTCACTGAAGCTTTCTTT.

This chain connects TRBV7-3 to TRBJ1-1; D not resolved. The germline V gene encodes CDR1 SGHTA and CDR2 FQGTGA. Trimming took 4 bases from V and 6 from J, leaving 12 bases between them. There are 13 residues in the CDR3. The DNA of the CDR3 is TGTGCCAGCAGCTCCCTGCCGGGTGCTGAAGCTTTCTTT. Translating gives CASSSLPGAEAFF.

The chain carries TRBV27 and TRBJ2-7; 7 bases align to TRBD2. V lost 3 bases to trimming and J lost 3 bases; unmatched junction nucleotides: 5. This CDR3 is 14 amino acids long. Germline V CDR1 and CDR2: MNHEY, SMNVEV (reference sequence). The CDR3 DNA is TGTGCCAGCAGTTTCGGACTAGTGAACTACGAGCAGTACTTC. This sequence encodes CASSFGLVNYEQYF.

The V and J genes are TRBV20-1 and TRBJ2-7; tentatively, D is TRBD1 (6 bases). In germline, CDR1 is DFQATT, CDR2 SNEGSKA (reference sequence). The CDR3 loop spans 11 amino acids. The V and J ends lost 8 bases and 3 bases respectively, with 11 bases between them. The CDR3 loop reads CSLKDSYEQYF. The CDR3, as DNA: TGCAGTCTAAAGGACAGCTACGAGCAGTACTTC.

The CDR3 nucleotides read TGCGCCAGCAGCCTGATCGAGGGGGGGGCGTCAGAAGCTTTCTTT. Its protein is CASSLIEGGASEAFF. The rearrangement links TRBV4-1 to TRBJ1-1; TRBD1 might be the D (6 bases). CDR3 length equals 15 residues. Germline V gives CDR1 MGHRA, CDR2 YSYEKL. V was trimmed by 4 bases and J by 8 bases, leaving 20 bases between them.

The CDR3: CASSQENFNQPQHF. CDR3 nucleotide sequence: TGCGCCAGCAGCCAAGAGAACTTCAATCAGCCCCAGCATTTT. J is TRBJ1-5 and V is TRBV4-1, with D unclear. This CDR3 is built from 14 residues. V was pared by 0 bases and J by 3 bases, with 6 bases between. Germline assignment: CDR1 MGHRA and CDR2 YSYEKL.

This clone was seen more than once but under ten times. J is TRBJ1-1 and V is TRBV5-1; 7 nucleotides match TRBD1. Germline V CDR1 and CDR2: SGHRS, YFSETQ. This CDR3 has 14 residues. With V trimmed by 0 bases and J by 6 bases, 5 bases remained unmatched. The CDR3 region is CASSLGQGMAEAFF. The CDR3 DNA reads TGCGCCAGCAGCTTGGGACAGGGAATGGCTGAAGCTTTCTTT.

The V gene is TRBV6-5, the J gene TRBJ1-4; 10 bases fit TRBD1. Looked up from germline, CDR1 is MNHEY and CDR2 is SVGAGI. The CDR3 has 14 residues. V gave up 4 bases and J gave up 8 bases; unmatched junction bases: 4. The CDR3 sequence is CASSSGQGKEKLFF. The CDR3 DNA follows: TGTGCCAGCAGTTCGGGACAGGGGAAAGAAAAACTGTTTTTT.

The V call is TRBV7-9, the J call TRBJ2-1, with a weak D call TRBD2 (6 bases). In germline, CDR1 is SEHNR, CDR2 FQNEAQ (reference sequence). The CDR3 sequence is 13 residues long. The ends were cut back, 5 bases at V and 4 bases at J, with 9 bases in the middle. In DNA, the CDR3 is TGTGCCAGCAGCCCCGGAGGGTACAATGAGCAGTTCTTC. It specifies CASSPGGYNEQFF.

The chain combines TRBV15 with TRBJ2-3; 8 nucleotides agree with TRBD1. The CDR3 spans 14 residues. The J segment lost 4 bases and the V segment lost 5 bases, leaving 5 bases of the junction unmatched. In germline, CDR1 is LNHNV, CDR2 YYDKDF (reference sequence). The CDR3 protein is CATSAGGAADTQYF. The CDR3 DNA is TGTGCCACCAGCGCAGGGGGCGCGGCAGATACGCAGTATTTT.

The CDR3 sequence: CASSPGIRDGYTF. The CDR3 DNA sequence: TGTGCCAGCAGTCCCGGGATCAGAGATGGCTACACCTTC. The chain employs TRBV28 and TRBJ1-2; D remains ambiguous. This CDR3 region has 13 residues. V dropped 5 bases and J dropped 6 bases, with 13 bases sitting between them. The V gene's germline CDR1 is MDHEN and CDR2 SYDVKM.